These T cell receptor beta chains were read from a single sample in a study of control samples from healthy donors and cancer patients. The method was immunoSEQ multiplex PCR; TCRdb's version includes in-frame clones alone and lacks a portion of them. The top ten clones hold 18% of a sample with around 100,000 clones, about 90% of them seen once. What was sequenced was blood. These receptors all come from a woman between 50 and 59 years old in good health. Each CDR3 is given without its conserved first and last residue. Fields, in order: V gene, J gene, D gene, CDR3 protein. D genes are given only for firm matches.

TRBV4-3	TRBJ2-5	-	ASSQDAGSLQETQY
TRBV19	TRBJ2-7	TRBD1	ASSRGQGAGLN
TRBV12-5	TRBJ2-1	-	ASGSQGLIVSNEQF
TRBV7-2	TRBJ2-3	TRBD2	ASSLRREVVDTQY
TRBV5-6	TRBJ1-2	-	ASSWGLKGYT
TRBV30	TRBJ1-1	TRBD1	AWRRTGVATEAF
TRBV18	TRBJ1-1	-	ASSPGGGDTEAF
TRBV27	TRBJ2-5	-	ASSYLRVGPGETQY
TRBV4-2	TRBJ2-1	TRBD2	ASSQNPALAGNEQF
TRBV28	TRBJ2-3	TRBD2	ASIQSGLAGTDTQY
TRBV19	TRBJ2-2	-	ASSIGLEGLNTGELF
TRBV3-1/TRBV3-2	TRBJ2-4	-	ASSQGGAGLAKNIQY
TRBV7-9	TRBJ1-1	-	ASSLGPGQNTEAF
TRBV30	TRBJ2-7	TRBD2	AWNGLAGYEQY
TRBV7-2	TRBJ2-3	TRBD2	ASSLEGSGGSWQY
TRBV27	TRBJ2-3	-	ASSFRTPRTDTQY
TRBV4-1	TRBJ1-2	-	ASSQGSRNNYGYT
TRBV19	TRBJ2-2	-	ASRKGMWIGETGELF
TRBV14	TRBJ2-7	TRBD2	ASSPLAGASLEQY
TRBV24-1	TRBJ2-2	-	ATSDLLGTGELF
TRBV19	TRBJ1-6	TRBD1	ASTLNSGQGNSPLH
TRBV29-1	TRBJ2-3	-	SVTGSTDTQY
TRBV7-3	TRBJ2-3	-	ASSPRIKGGTGGTDTQY
TRBV11-2	TRBJ2-1	TRBD1	ASSLSVTGGRNEQF
TRBV3-1/TRBV3-2	TRBJ2-2	-	AIGRGTGELF
TRBV9	TRBJ2-7	-	ASSGPPMPYEQY
TRBV4-3	TRBJ2-1	-	ASSQEGNLGEQF
TRBV6-5	TRBJ2-2	TRBD1	ASWDSNTGELF
TRBV12-5	TRBJ2-1	-	ASGRDGFYNEQF
TRBV30	TRBJ1-3	-	AWIAASGNTIY
TRBV5-6	TRBJ1-1	-	ASSLAGWAEAF
TRBV2	TRBJ2-2	-	ASRRVVLAGELF
TRBV13	TRBJ2-4	-	ASSSWPAAAKNIQY
TRBV19	TRBJ1-2	TRBD1	ASWTGWDPNYGYT
TRBV4-3	TRBJ2-1	TRBD1	ASSQYSGGGVGNEQF
TRBV29-1	TRBJ2-1	-	SPLAAGSYNEQF